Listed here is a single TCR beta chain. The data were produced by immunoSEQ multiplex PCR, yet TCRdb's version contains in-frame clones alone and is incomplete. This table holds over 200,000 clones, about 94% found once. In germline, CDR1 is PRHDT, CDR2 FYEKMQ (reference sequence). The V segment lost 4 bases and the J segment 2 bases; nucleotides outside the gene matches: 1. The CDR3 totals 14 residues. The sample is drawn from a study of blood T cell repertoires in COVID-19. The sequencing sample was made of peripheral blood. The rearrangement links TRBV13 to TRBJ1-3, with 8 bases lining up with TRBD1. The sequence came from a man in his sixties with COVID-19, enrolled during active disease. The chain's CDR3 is CASSSQGAGNTIYF. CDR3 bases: TGTGCCAGCAGCTCACAGGGGGCTGGAAACACCATATATTTT.